This T cell receptor (beta chain) was identified during a study of blood T cell repertoires in COVID-19. Per the original methods: It was from reference gene primer amplification that nucleated cell counts were estimated. Profiling relied on immunoSEQ multiplex PCR, and the TCRdb table lists in-frame clones only, not all of them. Clonal size and the V and J genes are those of that table, whereas D and trimming came from the DNA. The repertoire holds 150,000 to 200,000 clones, more than 70% seen once, with 6.5% to 9% in the top ten. V shed 5 bases and J shed 6 bases, with 10 bases lying between them. From germline, CDR1 is PRHDT and CDR2 FYEKMQ (reference sequence). This CDR3 contains 13 residues. Recovered status in Cohort 3 required two negative PCRs, clearance, or symptom resolution.

The sequencing sample was made of PBMCs or T cells enriched from blood (not recorded which). The chain joins TRBV13 to TRBJ2-2; D unclear. The TCR originated in a woman between 18 and 30 years old who had recovered from COVID-19. The CDR3 nucleotides are TGTGCCAGCAGCCCACACAGAGCCGGGGAGCTGTTTTTT. Translation gives CASSPHRAGELFF.